This TCR beta chain was found in a study of blood T cell repertoires in COVID-19. Study details: Samples came from the United States, Italy and Spain, spanning acute and convalescent COVID-19.

This clone came up a few times. In the study's own analysis: How many nucleated cells were present was estimated from reference gene primer amplification. Profiling relied on immunoSEQ multiplex PCR, and the TCRdb table lists in-frame clones only, not all of them. V and J calls and clone size come straight from that table; D and trimming were deduced from the DNA. The sample carries more than 400,000 clones, over 75% recorded once. Germline CDR1 and CDR2: MNHEY and SMNVEV (reference sequence). The V gene lost 1 base and the J gene lost 4 bases, with 9 bases spanning the gap. CDR3 size: 14 residues. The sample taken for sequencing was peripheral blood. The rearrangement uses TRBV27 and TRBJ2-3; unclear D gene. The sequence was obtained from a human donor in a cohort sampled during active COVID-19. CDR3 protein: CASSLFVASDTQYF. CDR3 DNA sequence: TGTGCCAGCAGTTTATTTGTAGCATCAGATACGCAGTATTTT.